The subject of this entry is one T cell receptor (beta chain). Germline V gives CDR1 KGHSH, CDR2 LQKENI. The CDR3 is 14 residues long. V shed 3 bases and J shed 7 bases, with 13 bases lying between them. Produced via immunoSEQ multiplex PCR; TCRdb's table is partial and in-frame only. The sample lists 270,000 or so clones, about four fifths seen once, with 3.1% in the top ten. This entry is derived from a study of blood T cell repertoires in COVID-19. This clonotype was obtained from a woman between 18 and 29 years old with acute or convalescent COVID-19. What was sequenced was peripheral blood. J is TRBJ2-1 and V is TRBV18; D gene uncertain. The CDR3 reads CASSPGSVGNEQFF. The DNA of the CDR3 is TGTGCCAGCTCACCCGGGTCGGTCGGTAATGAGCAGTTCTTC.